The clone carrying this T cell receptor beta chain was seen ten or more times. The sample comes from a study of T cells in Graves' hyperthyroidism and ophthalmopathy. Amplified regions were TCR beta CDR3 sequences from RNA transcripts. In the first-round RT-PCR of the TCR CDR3, the HTBI primer set was used. TCRdb redid the calling of the multiplex PCR reads with MiXCR, one entry per CDR3 protein. The table shows around 690,000 distinct CDR3 sequences, with roughly 17% occurring only once. Germline V gene sequence: CDR1 SNHLY, CDR2 FYNNEI. The length of the CDR3 is 14 residues. V was trimmed by 2 bases and J by 6 bases, leaving 10 bases between them.

This TCR was recovered from a man aged 50 or older with Graves' hyperthyroidism. This chain links TRBV2 with TRBJ2-2, with D perhaps given as TRBD1 or TRBD2 (6 bases each). The sample comprised blood. The CDR3 nucleotides are TGTGCCAGCAGTGAAAGAGGGGGGCCCGGGGAGCTGTTTTTT. Its translation: CASSERGGPGELFF.